This entry features one T cell receptor (beta chain) sequence. The antigen remains undetermined. CDR1 is GTSNPN, CDR2 SVGIG, per germline (reference sequence). V was shortened by 0 bases and J by 7 bases, with 9 bases between the two germline ends. This CDR3 region has 12 residues. Repertoires were generated with immunoSEQ multiplex PCR, while TCRdb's copy carries only in-frame clones and drops some. The data hold over 30,000 clones, with about 97% observed a single time. Tuberculin skin test and IGRA determined adolescents' latent tuberculosis status at entry. Unsorted cryopreserved PBMC were sequenced, averaging around 100,000 T cells per clinical donor. These data originate in a study of T cells in tuberculosis. Study-wide background: In South Africa, adults with active tuberculosis were compared with IGRA-negative and latently infected IGRA-positive adolescents. Study-wide points: Shorter CDR3-alpha in active tuberculosis partly drove smaller distances.

Sequencing was carried out using PBMCs. The clonotype originates from a donor aged 10 to 29 with latent tuberculosis or without tuberculosis infection. The chain joins TRBV30 to TRBJ1-2; unclear D gene. The CDR3, as DNA: TGTGCCTGGAGTGTAGGAGCGGTTGGCTACACCTTC. The encoded protein is CAWSVGAVGYTF.